One and the same sample provided the 5 T cell receptor beta chains below, sequenced in a study of cytomegalovirus exposure and HLA in healthy donors. Researchers ran the PCR with 60 Vbeta and 13 Jbeta primers. Libraries were prepared by immunoSEQ multiplex PCR; TCRdb keeps only in-frame clonotypes and omits some of them. The repertoire holds 150,000 or so clones, 70% to 90% seen once, with 5.6% in the top ten. The sequenced material came from PBMCs. These receptors all come from a woman between 35 and 50 years old in good health and CMV-seropositive.

The J gene is TRBJ1-2, the V gene TRBV6-1, with D hard to call. CDR1 is MNHNS and CDR2 is SASEGT in the germline V gene. The V gene lost 3 bases and the J gene lost 0 bases, with 8 bases spanning the gap. CDR3 length equals 14 residues. The CDR3 coding sequence is TGTGCCAGCAGTGACGGCAGGACTAACTATGGCTACACCTTC. This codes for CASSDGRTNYGYTF.

The CDR3 loop reads CASSLFGSSPGEQFF. The CDR3 DNA sequence: TGCGCCAGCAGCTTGTTCGGTTCCTCCCCGGGTGAGCAGTTCTTC. The chain carries TRBV5-1 and TRBJ2-1; no firm D call. The CDR3 is 15 residues long. V shed 1 base and J shed 9 bases, with 17 bases lying between them. Germline CDR1 SGHRS, CDR2 YFSETQ.

This rearrangement joins TRBV18 to TRBJ1-1; D not resolved. With 0 bases removed from V and 6 bases from J, the gap between germline ends came to 8 bases. The germline gives CDR1 KGHSH, CDR2 LQKENI. The CDR3 loop spans 13 amino acids. The CDR3 coding sequence is TGTGCCAGCTCACCACCGTTAACAGCTGAAGCTTTCTTT. It is translated as CASSPPLTAEAFF.

V gene TRBV28 combines with J gene TRBJ2-5, with D perhaps TRBD1 (6 bases). The germline gives CDR1 MDHEN, CDR2 SYDVKM. V shed 8 bases and J shed 1 base, with 14 bases lying between them. The CDR3 loop spans 14 amino acids. In DNA, the CDR3 is TGTGCCAGCTACGTTTTAGGGGGCCAAGAGACCCAGTACTTC. It specifies CASYVLGGQETQYF.

The chain carries TRBV7-9 and TRBJ2-7; D is unclear. The germline V gene has CDR1 SEHNR and CDR2 FQNEAQ (reference sequence). This CDR3 is built from 13 residues. V was cut by 4 bases and J by 6 bases, with 13 bases left in between. The CDR3 loop reads CASSSRVTGEQYF. CDR3 DNA sequence: TGTGCCAGCAGCTCGAGAGTTACGGGCGAGCAGTACTTC.